A selection of T cell receptor beta chains follows, all from one sample in a study of CD8+CD57+ T cells in acquired aplastic anemia. TCRdb re-derived calls from the reads in MiXCR, one entry per CDR3 protein. The repertoire holds approximately 81,000 distinct CDR3 sequences, more than 40% seen once, with 66% in the top ten. The specimen sequenced was sorted CD4+, CD8+, or CD8+CD57+ T cells (not recorded which) from PBMCs. The receptors were gathered from a human donor in good health, serving as a control. CDR3s include the opening cysteine and the closing phenylalanine or tryptophan. The order of the fields is D gene, V gene, clone size, J gene, CDR3 DNA, CDR3 protein. The D gene is left open where the match is weak. The size entry is marked missing in some rows and otherwise reads once, few, many or a size class.

d_call: TRBD1
v_call: TRBV13
clone_size: few
j_call: TRBJ2-1
cdr3_nt: TGTGCCAGCAGCGGGGGGACAGGGGGAGAGAATGAGCAGTTCTTC
cdr3_aa: CASSGGTGGENEQFF

d_call: .
v_call: TRBV12-3/TRBV12-4
clone_size: many
j_call: TRBJ1-1
cdr3_nt: TGTGCCAGCAGTCCGCGGGGAACTGAAGCTTTCTTT
cdr3_aa: CASSPRGTEAFF

d_call: .
v_call: TRBV7-6
clone_size: .
j_call: TRBJ2-5
cdr3_nt: TGTGCCAGCAGCTTCGGCGCCCAAGAGACCCAGTACTTC
cdr3_aa: CASSFGAQETQYF

d_call: TRBD1
v_call: TRBV6-5
clone_size: .
j_call: TRBJ1-6
cdr3_nt: TGTGCCAGCAGTTACGTGACAGGGGGCGGTAATTCACCCCTCCACTTT
cdr3_aa: CASSYVTGGGNSPLHF

d_call: .
v_call: TRBV10-1
clone_size: .
j_call: TRBJ1-2
cdr3_nt: TGCGCCAGCAGCGCCGCCGGGACGCAGTCGTGCTATGGCTACACCTTC
cdr3_aa: CASSAAGTQSCYGYTF

d_call: .
v_call: TRBV29-1
clone_size: .
j_call: TRBJ1-1
cdr3_nt: TGCAGCGTTGTAGGGCCCAGGGGCATTGAAGCTTTCTTT
cdr3_aa: CSVVGPRGIEAFF

d_call: .
v_call: TRBV18
clone_size: .
j_call: TRBJ1-2
cdr3_nt: TGTGCCAGCTCACCACCGGGGGGAAAGGACTATGGCTACACCTTC
cdr3_aa: CASSPPGGKDYGYTF

d_call: .
v_call: TRBV3-1
clone_size: few
j_call: TRBJ2-2
cdr3_nt: TGTGCCAGCAGTCCAACCAACACCGGGGAGCTGTTTTTT
cdr3_aa: CASSPTNTGELFF

d_call: TRBD2
v_call: TRBV7-3
clone_size: .
j_call: TRBJ2-1
cdr3_nt: TGTGCCAGCAGCTTAAGTAGCGGGATTATGAGTGAGCAGTTCTTC
cdr3_aa: CASSLSSGIMSEQFF

d_call: .
v_call: TRBV3-1
clone_size: .
j_call: TRBJ2-1
cdr3_nt: TGTGCCAGCAGCCCAGTATCTAGGAGCTCCTACAATGAGCAGTTCTTC
cdr3_aa: CASSPVSRSSYNEQFF

d_call: .
v_call: TRBV2
clone_size: many
j_call: TRBJ1-2
cdr3_nt: TGTGCCTCTAGGACAGTCTATGGCTACACCTTC
cdr3_aa: CASRTVYGYTF

d_call: .
v_call: TRBV19
clone_size: .
j_call: TRBJ2-1
cdr3_nt: TGTGCCAGATACGGGTCTAGCGAGGAGCAGTTCTTC
cdr3_aa: CARYGSSEEQFF

d_call: TRBD1
v_call: TRBV7-9
clone_size: few
j_call: TRBJ1-2
cdr3_nt: TGTGCCAGCAGCTTAGGCAGGACAGGAGGCTACACCTTC
cdr3_aa: CASSLGRTGGYTF

d_call: .
v_call: TRBV25-1
clone_size: .
j_call: TRBJ1-3
cdr3_nt: TGTGCCAGCAGTTCCGCGGGGAACTCTGGAAACACCATATATTTT
cdr3_aa: CASSSAGNSGNTIYF

d_call: TRBD1
v_call: TRBV5-1
clone_size: many
j_call: TRBJ1-2
cdr3_nt: TGCGCCAGCAGCTTAAAACTCAGGGGGGACTATGGCTACACCTTC
cdr3_aa: CASSLKLRGDYGYTF

d_call: .
v_call: TRBV19
clone_size: .
j_call: TRBJ2-2
cdr3_nt: TGTGCCAGTAGTCCAGCCTCGAACACCGGGGAGCTGTTTTTT
cdr3_aa: CASSPASNTGELFF

d_call: TRBD2
v_call: TRBV19
clone_size: many
j_call: TRBJ2-3
cdr3_nt: TGTGCCAGTACTAGCGGGGGGGTCACAGATACGCAGTATTTT
cdr3_aa: CASTSGGVTDTQYF

d_call: TRBD1
v_call: TRBV11-2
clone_size: many
j_call: TRBJ2-7
cdr3_nt: TGTGCCAGCAGCTTATACAGGGGAAGTTACTACGAGCAGTACTTC
cdr3_aa: CASSLYRGSYYEQYF

d_call: .
v_call: TRBV12-3/TRBV12-4
clone_size: many
j_call: TRBJ2-7
cdr3_nt: TGTGCCAGCAGTTTAGCTGGGGTAGAGCAGTACTTC
cdr3_aa: CASSLAGVEQYF

d_call: .
v_call: TRBV7-8
clone_size: many
j_call: TRBJ2-1
cdr3_nt: TGTGCCAGCAGTGTCACCGGACGGGAGCAGTTCTTC
cdr3_aa: CASSVTGREQFF

d_call: TRBD2
v_call: TRBV15
clone_size: many
j_call: TRBJ2-1
cdr3_nt: TGTGCCACCAGCAGGACTAGCGGGAGCCATGAGCAGTTCTTC
cdr3_aa: CATSRTSGSHEQFF

d_call: .
v_call: TRBV29-1
clone_size: .
j_call: TRBJ2-3
cdr3_nt: TGCAGCGTCCCGCGGGCGGGCAGCACAGATACGCAGTATTTT
cdr3_aa: CSVPRAGSTDTQYF

d_call: .
v_call: TRBV10-2
clone_size: few
j_call: TRBJ2-7
cdr3_nt: TGCGCCAGCAGTGAGTCTGGGATTGAGTACTTC
cdr3_aa: CASSESGIEYF

d_call: TRBD1
v_call: TRBV2
clone_size: .
j_call: TRBJ2-7
cdr3_nt: TGTGCCAGCAGGAGAGTGGGGACAGGGGACGAGCAGTACTTC
cdr3_aa: CASRRVGTGDEQYF

d_call: .
v_call: TRBV15
clone_size: .
j_call: TRBJ2-1
cdr3_nt: TGTGCCACCAGCAGAGATAACAGGGCGCGTTACAATGAGCAGTTCTTC
cdr3_aa: CATSRDNRARYNEQFF

d_call: .
v_call: TRBV10-2
clone_size: many
j_call: TRBJ1-2
cdr3_nt: TGCGCCAGCAGCCCTGGGCTGGGGACCTATGGCTACACCTTC
cdr3_aa: CASSPGLGTYGYTF

d_call: .
v_call: TRBV11-1
clone_size: many
j_call: TRBJ2-7
cdr3_nt: TGTGCCAGCAGTAGCACCTTCCGGGACCGGGGATCCTACGAGCAGTACTTC
cdr3_aa: CASSSTFRDRGSYEQYF

d_call: TRBD1
v_call: TRBV11-1
clone_size: .
j_call: TRBJ1-5
cdr3_nt: TGTGCCAGCAGCTTAGGAGTACAGGGGGTCCGCAATCAGCCCCAGCATTTT
cdr3_aa: CASSLGVQGVRNQPQHF

d_call: .
v_call: TRBV29-1
clone_size: .
j_call: TRBJ1-2
cdr3_nt: TGCAGCGTTGTCCGGACAGATCGAGCTAACTATGGCTACACCTTC
cdr3_aa: CSVVRTDRANYGYTF

d_call: .
v_call: TRBV27
clone_size: few
j_call: TRBJ1-3
cdr3_nt: TGTGCCAGCAGTTTATCGACGCCGGCAACCCTTGCAGGAAACACCATATATTTT
cdr3_aa: CASSLSTPATLAGNTIYF

d_call: .
v_call: TRBV7-6
clone_size: .
j_call: TRBJ2-2
cdr3_nt: TGTGCCAGCAGCTCCCACAGGGAGTACACCGGGGAGCTGTTTTTT
cdr3_aa: CASSSHREYTGELFF

d_call: .
v_call: TRBV20-1
clone_size: .
j_call: TRBJ2-5
cdr3_nt: TGCAGTGCGAGAAGTCAAATCGTCGGGTTAGAGACCCAGTACTTC
cdr3_aa: CSARSQIVGLETQYF

d_call: TRBD1
v_call: TRBV7-8
clone_size: .
j_call: TRBJ2-7
cdr3_nt: TGTGCCAGCAGCCGCAATAGACAGGGGGACTCCTACGAGCAGTACTTC
cdr3_aa: CASSRNRQGDSYEQYF

d_call: .
v_call: TRBV13
clone_size: many
j_call: TRBJ1-1
cdr3_nt: TGTGCCAGCAGCTCCCTTAACAGGGAGAACACTGAAGCTTTCTTT
cdr3_aa: CASSSLNRENTEAFF

d_call: .
v_call: TRBV3-1
clone_size: few
j_call: TRBJ2-5
cdr3_nt: TGTGCCAGTGTAGGGACAGAGACCCAGTACTTC
cdr3_aa: CASVGTETQYF

d_call: .
v_call: TRBV20-1
clone_size: .
j_call: TRBJ2-7
cdr3_nt: TGCAGTGCTAGAACCTCCCGACAAGGACCGGACTCCTACGAGCAGTACTTC
cdr3_aa: CSARTSRQGPDSYEQYF

d_call: .
v_call: TRBV19
clone_size: .
j_call: TRBJ1-1
cdr3_nt: TGTGCCAGTAGTATCGTCCGGGGAGGTACTGAAGCTTTCTTT
cdr3_aa: CASSIVRGGTEAFF

d_call: TRBD2
v_call: TRBV24-1
clone_size: many
j_call: TRBJ2-3
cdr3_nt: TGTGCCACCAGTGGCACTAGCGGGAAATACAGCACAGATACGCAGTATTTT
cdr3_aa: CATSGTSGKYSTDTQYF

d_call: .
v_call: TRBV20-1
clone_size: .
j_call: TRBJ2-1
cdr3_nt: TGCAGTGCGAGACGGTTCAATGAGCAGTTCTTC
cdr3_aa: CSARRFNEQFF

d_call: TRBD1
v_call: TRBV6-5
clone_size: .
j_call: TRBJ2-7
cdr3_nt: TGTGCCAGCAGTTACGCGGCAGGGGGTAACGAGCAGTACTTC
cdr3_aa: CASSYAAGGNEQYF

d_call: TRBD1
v_call: TRBV24-1
clone_size: .
j_call: TRBJ1-3
cdr3_nt: TGTGCCACCAGTGATTCGGGACAGTTCGGGAACACCATATATTTT
cdr3_aa: CATSDSGQFGNTIYF

d_call: .
v_call: TRBV7-9
clone_size: many
j_call: TRBJ1-1
cdr3_nt: TGTGCCAGCAGCTTAGGACCCCCTGAAGCTTTCTTT
cdr3_aa: CASSLGPPEAFF

d_call: .
v_call: TRBV9
clone_size: few
j_call: TRBJ2-1
cdr3_nt: TGTGCCAGCAGCCCCGATCGGTTGGGTTCCTACAATGAGCAGTTCTTC
cdr3_aa: CASSPDRLGSYNEQFF

d_call: TRBD1
v_call: TRBV16
clone_size: many
j_call: TRBJ1-1
cdr3_nt: TGTGCCAGCATCACAGGGGTAGGCACTGAAGCTTTCTTT
cdr3_aa: CASITGVGTEAFF